Below, one T cell receptor beta chain is given with its context. As yet, its antigen is unknown. Quantitative barcoded 5'-RACE was used to prepare TCR beta libraries. Each CDR3 protein gets one entry after TCRdb re-called the 5' RACE reads with MiXCR. The sample carries some 450,000 distinct CDR3 sequences, over 15% recorded once. The data derive from a study of CD8 T cells in ankylosing spondylitis. Overall study findings and caveats: Apparently characteristic of ankylosing spondylitis blood was a TCR beta motif (under ten highly homologous variants). Existing reports had already noted some motif variants in reactive arthritis synovial fluid and blood. Significantly higher representation of disease-linked clones was reported for matched ankylosing spondylitis synovial fluid. Disease-linked clones bore a CD8+ phenotype and were relatively rare in peripheral blood.

Sequencing input: blood, either unsorted or a sorted T cell fraction (not recorded which). The sequence was obtained from a male donor with ankylosing spondylitis.

CDR3 in amino acids: CSASRAGGDRYTF. CDR3 coding DNA: TGCAGTGCTTCCCGGGCTGGGGGCGATCGCTACACCTTC. The V and J genes are TRBV20-1 and TRBJ1-2; D possibly corresponds to TRBD1 (6 bases). Trimming cost V 5 bases and J 9 bases, with 19 bases left between them. CDR1 is DFQATT, CDR2 SNEGSKA, per germline (reference sequence). CDR3 size: 13 residues.